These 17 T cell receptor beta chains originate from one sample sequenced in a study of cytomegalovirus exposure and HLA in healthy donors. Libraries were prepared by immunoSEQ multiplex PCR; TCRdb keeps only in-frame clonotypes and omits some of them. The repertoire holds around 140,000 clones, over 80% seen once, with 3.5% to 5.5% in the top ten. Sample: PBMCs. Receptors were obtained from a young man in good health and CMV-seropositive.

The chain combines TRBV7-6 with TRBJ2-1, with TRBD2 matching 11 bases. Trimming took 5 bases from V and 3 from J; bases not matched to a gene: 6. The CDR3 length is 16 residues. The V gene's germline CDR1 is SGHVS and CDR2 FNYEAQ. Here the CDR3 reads CASSLTSGSLYNEQFF. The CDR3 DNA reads TGTGCCAGCAGCCTAACTAGCGGGAGTCTCTACAATGAGCAGTTCTTC.

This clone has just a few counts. As DNA, the CDR3 is TGTGCCAGTAGTACCACGGGACTAGCTGCCGGGGAGCTGTTTTTT. This gives the protein CASSTTGLAAGELFF. J is TRBJ2-2 and V is TRBV19; 9 nucleotides align to TRBD2. V lost 4 bases, J lost 6 bases, and 6 bases stayed unmatched. Germline assignment: CDR1 LNHDA and CDR2 SQIVND (reference sequence). The CDR3 consists of 15 residues.

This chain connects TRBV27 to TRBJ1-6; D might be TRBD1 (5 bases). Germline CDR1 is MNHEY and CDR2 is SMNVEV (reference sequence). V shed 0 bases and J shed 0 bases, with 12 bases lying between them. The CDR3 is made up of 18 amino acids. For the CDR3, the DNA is TGTGCCAGCAGTTTATCGCTCGGACACAGCTCCTATAATTCACCCCTCCACTTT. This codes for CASSLSLGHSSYNSPLHF.

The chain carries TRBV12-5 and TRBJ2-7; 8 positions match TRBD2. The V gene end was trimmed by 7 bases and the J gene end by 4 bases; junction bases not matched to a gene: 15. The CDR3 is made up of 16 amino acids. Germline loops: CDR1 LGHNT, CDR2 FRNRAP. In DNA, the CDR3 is TGTGCTAGTGCCCGACGGGCTAGCGGGCTAGATTACGAGCAGTACTTC. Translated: CASARRASGLDYEQYF.

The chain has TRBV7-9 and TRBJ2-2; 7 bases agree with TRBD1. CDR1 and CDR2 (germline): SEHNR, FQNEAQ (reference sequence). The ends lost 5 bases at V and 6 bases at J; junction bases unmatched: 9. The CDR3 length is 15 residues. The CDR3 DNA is TGTGCCAGCAGCGGAGTACAACAGGGGCCCGGGGAGCTGTTTTTT. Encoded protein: CASSGVQQGPGELFF.

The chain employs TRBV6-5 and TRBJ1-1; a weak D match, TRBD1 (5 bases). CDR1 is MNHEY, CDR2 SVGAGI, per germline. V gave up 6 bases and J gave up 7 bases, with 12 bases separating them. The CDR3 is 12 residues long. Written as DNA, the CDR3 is TGTGCCAGCAGGCATCGGGGGGGTGAAGCTTTCTTT. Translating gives CASRHRGGEAFF.

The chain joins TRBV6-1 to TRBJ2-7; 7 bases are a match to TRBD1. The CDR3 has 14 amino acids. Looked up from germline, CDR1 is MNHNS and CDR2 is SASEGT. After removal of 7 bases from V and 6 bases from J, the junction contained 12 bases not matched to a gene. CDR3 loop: CASNGQAAFSEQYF. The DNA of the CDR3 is TGTGCCAGCAACGGACAGGCGGCTTTTAGCGAGCAGTACTTC.

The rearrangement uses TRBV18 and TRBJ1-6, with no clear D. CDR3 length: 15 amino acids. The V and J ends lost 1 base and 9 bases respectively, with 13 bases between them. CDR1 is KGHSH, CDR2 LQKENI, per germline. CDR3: CASSPLQEVGSPLHF. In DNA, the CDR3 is TGTGCCAGCTCACCACTACAAGAGGTTGGTTCACCCCTCCACTTT.

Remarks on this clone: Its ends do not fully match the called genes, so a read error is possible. The CDR3 here is CASSKPGLIF. CDR3 nucleotides: TGTGCCAGCAGTAAACCCGGACTGATCTTC. This chain connects TRBV6-6 to TRBJ1-2; no clear D gene. The germline gives CDR1 MNHNY, CDR2 SVGAGI (reference sequence). CDR3 length equals 10 residues.

The CDR3 sequence: CASSPGGRERTEAFF. The CDR3 nucleotides read TGTGCCAGCTCACCCGGGGGGAGGGAGAGGACTGAAGCTTTCTTT. The chain employs TRBV18 and TRBJ1-1; weak D call: TRBD1 (5 bases). Germline V gene sequence: CDR1 KGHSH, CDR2 LQKENI. The CDR3 has 15 amino acids. Trimming removed 3 bases from V and 5 bases from J, with 16 bases in between.

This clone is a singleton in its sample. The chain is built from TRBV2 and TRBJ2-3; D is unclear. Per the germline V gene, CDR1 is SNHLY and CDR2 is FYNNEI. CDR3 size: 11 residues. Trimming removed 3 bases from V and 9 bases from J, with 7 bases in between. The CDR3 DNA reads TGTGCCAGCAGTGAGGCCGGGACGCAGTATTTT. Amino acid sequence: CASSEAGTQYF.

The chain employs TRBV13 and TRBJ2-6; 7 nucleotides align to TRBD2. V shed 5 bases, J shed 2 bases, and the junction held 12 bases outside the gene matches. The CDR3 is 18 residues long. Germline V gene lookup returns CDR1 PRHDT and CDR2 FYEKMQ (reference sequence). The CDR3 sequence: CASSPLEGAGAGANVLTF. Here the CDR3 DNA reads TGTGCCAGCAGCCCGCTAGAAGGGGCGGGGGCTGGGGCCAACGTCCTGACTTTC.

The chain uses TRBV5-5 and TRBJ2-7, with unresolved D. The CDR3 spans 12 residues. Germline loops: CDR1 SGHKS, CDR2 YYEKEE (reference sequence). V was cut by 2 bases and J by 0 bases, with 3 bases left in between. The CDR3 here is CASSFVSYEQYF. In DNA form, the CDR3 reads TGTGCCAGCAGCTTCGTCTCCTACGAGCAGTACTTC.

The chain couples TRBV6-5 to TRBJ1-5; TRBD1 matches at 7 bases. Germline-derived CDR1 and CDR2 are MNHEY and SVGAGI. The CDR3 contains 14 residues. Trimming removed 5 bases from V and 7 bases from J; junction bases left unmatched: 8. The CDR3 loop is CASSPQGYVQPQHF. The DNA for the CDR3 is TGTGCCAGCAGTCCACAGGGGTATGTCCAGCCCCAGCATTTT.

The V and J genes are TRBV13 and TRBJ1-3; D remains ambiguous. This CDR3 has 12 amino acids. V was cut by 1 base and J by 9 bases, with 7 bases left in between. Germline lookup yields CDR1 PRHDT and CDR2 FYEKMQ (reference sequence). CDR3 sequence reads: CASSLARGTIYF. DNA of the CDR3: TGTGCCAGCAGCTTAGCTCGCGGCACCATATATTTT. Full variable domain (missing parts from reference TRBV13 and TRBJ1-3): AAGVIQSPRHLIKEKRETATLKCYPIPRHDTVYWYQQGPGQDPQFLISFYEKMQSDKGSIPDRFSAQQFSDYHSELNMSSLELGDSALYFCASSLARGTIYFGEGSWLTVV.

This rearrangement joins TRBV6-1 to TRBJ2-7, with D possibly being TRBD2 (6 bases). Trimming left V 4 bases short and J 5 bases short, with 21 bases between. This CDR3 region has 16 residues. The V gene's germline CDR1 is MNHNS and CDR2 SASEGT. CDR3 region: CASSVTGTQSKNEQYF. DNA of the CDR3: TGTGCCAGCAGTGTCACCGGGACTCAGTCTAAGAACGAGCAGTACTTC.

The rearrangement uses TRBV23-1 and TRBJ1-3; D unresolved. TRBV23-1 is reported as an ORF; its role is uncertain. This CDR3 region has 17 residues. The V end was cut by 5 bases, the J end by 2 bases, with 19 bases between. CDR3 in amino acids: CASSTPEETLTGNTIYF. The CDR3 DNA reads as TGCGCCAGCAGTACGCCGGAGGAGACCTTGACTGGAAACACCATATATTTT.